This T cell receptor (beta chain) was profiled in a study of blood T cell repertoires in COVID-19. Study at large: Collection of acute and convalescent COVID-19 samples took place in the United States, Italy and Spain. PBMCs, B-cell-depleted T cells, or T cells were the source of the cDNA or gDNA that made up the material.

The CDR3 runs 13 residues. Germline V gives CDR1 SGHRS, CDR2 YFSETQ. The V end was cut by 2 bases, the J end by 3 bases, with 8 bases between. Authors' analysis steps: Reference gene primer amplification gave nucleated cell count estimates. Profiled with immunoSEQ multiplex PCR; TCRdb holds only in-frame clones, not every one. The V and J calls and clone size are taken from that table; D and trimming were inferred from the DNA. Among about 170,000 clones listed, 70% to 85% were seen once. Specimen: peripheral blood. The gene calls are TRBV5-1 and TRBJ1-1; D perhaps matches TRBD1 (5 bases). This clonotype was sampled from a woman aged 80 or older with acute or convalescent COVID-19. CDR3 in amino acids: CASSFGADTEAFF. The CDR3 DNA reads as TGCGCCAGCAGCTTTGGGGCGGACACTGAAGCTTTCTTT. Full variable domain (remainder filled in from reference TRBV5-1 and TRBJ1-1): KAGVTQTPRYLIKTRGQQVTLSCSPISGHRSVSWYQQTPGQGLQFLFEYFSETQRNKGNFPGRFSGRQFSNSRSEMNVSTLELGDSALYLCASSFGADTEAFFGQGTRLTVV.